The present TCR beta chain was sequenced within a study of T-cell memory formation after mild COVID-19. TCRdb analysed the 5' RACE reads with MiXCR anew, one entry per CDR3 protein. Among more than 400,000 distinct CDR3 sequences listed, around a sixth were seen once. This clonotype came up a few times. CDR1 and CDR2 (germline): SGHDT, YYEEEE. CDR3 length: 12 amino acids. The V and J ends lost 4 bases and 9 bases respectively, with 11 bases between them. The chain combines TRBV5-6 with TRBJ2-1, with D possibly being TRBD2 (6 bases). The sequence was collected from an adult woman who had mild COVID-19 (a few samples of this study predate the infection). Cell type and time point are not known. Sequenced sample: PBMCs or a T cell subset sorted from them (not recorded which). The CDR3: CASSPGLPEQFF. The CDR3 DNA sequence: TGTGCCAGCAGCCCGGGACTGCCTGAGCAGTTCTTC.